This entry concerns a single T cell receptor (beta chain). Its target is not known. This record belongs to a study of beta chain features in type 1 diabetes. Per the germline V gene, CDR1 is LNHDA and CDR2 is SQIVND (reference sequence). The CDR3 length is 15 residues. Between the trimmed V and J ends, which lost 10 bases and 4 bases, there was a span of 17 bases. Overall study results and limits: A greater similarity of naive, central memory and Treg TCRB repertoires was seen among patients than among healthy donors.

Expressed TCRB transcripts were sequenced because the entire RNA isolate underwent reverse transcription. Generated by immunoSEQ multiplex PCR, the TCRdb table keeps only in-frame clones and is missing some. Altogether 400,000 to 550,000 clones are present, around 10% being singletons, with the ten largest covering 0.035% to 0.05%. Sequencing was done on a sample of naive CD4+ T cells from blood. The chain recombines TRBV19 with TRBJ2-6; D is undetermined. The receptor was derived from a woman younger than 30 in good health. CDR3 nucleotides: TGTGCCACCGGGCCCCAAGATTGGGGGGCCAACGTCCTGACTTTC. This translates into CATGPQDWGANVLTF.